The clone carrying this T cell receptor beta chain was recorded a few times. A much larger clone lies one base from this, so it may be a read error. The entry originates in a study of kidney transplant recipient with SARS-CoV-2 infection. MiXCR, run by TCRdb on the reads, gives a single entry per CDR3 protein. Of approximately 250,000 distinct CDR3 sequences listed, more than 25% are singletons. Per the germline V gene, CDR1 is SNHLY and CDR2 is FYNNEI. This CDR3 has 14 amino acids. The material sequenced was a blood sample, taken at baseline and on approximately day 120 from a kidney transplant recipient. The chain uses TRBV2 and TRBJ1-4; no clear D. This receptor was identified in a male patient in his 30s who had COVID-19 and was a kidney transplant recipient. The T cells may come from the graft donor. The CDR3 DNA is TGTGCCAACAGTGTCGGCCCACCTAGGGAAAAACTGTTTTTT. Protein sequence: CANSVGPPREKLFF.